A selection of T cell receptor beta chains follows, all from one sample in a study of blood T cell repertoires in COVID-19. Generated by immunoSEQ multiplex PCR, the TCRdb table keeps only in-frame clones and is missing some. The profile covers approximately 260,000 clones, with over 75% appearing a single time and over 8.5% taken by the ten largest. Material: peripheral blood. Every receptor here comes from a human donor in a cohort sampled during active COVID-19. The CDR3 runs from the conserved cysteine through the conserved F or W. The D gene is left open where the match is weak. Size tells how often a clone was seen (once, few, many) or the class of an expanded clone, and some rows leave it out.

V gene	D gene	clone size	J gene	CDR3 DNA	CDR3 protein
TRBV10-3	TRBD2	.	TRBJ2-7	TGTGCCATCAGATCGACAGGGGTGACTAGCGGGGAGCAGTACTTC	CAIRSTGVTSGEQYF
TRBV5-1	.	.	TRBJ1-6	TGCGCCAGCAGCTTGGCCTACAGGGAGAGTTCACCCCTCCACTTT	CASSLAYRESSPLHF
TRBV6-5	.	.	TRBJ2-1	TGTGCCAGCAGTTACACCATAACGAGCAACTACAATGAGCAGTTCTTC	CASSYTITSNYNEQFF
TRBV29-1	.	.	TRBJ2-2	TGCAGCGTTGCTCAAGTAGCCACCGGGGAGCTGTTTTTT	CSVAQVATGELFF
TRBV5-4	TRBD1	.	TRBJ2-5	TGTGCCAGCAGCTCGGGACAGGGTACGCAAGAGACCCAGTACTTC	CASSSGQGTQETQYF
TRBV11-2	TRBD2	few	TRBJ2-3	TGTGCCAGCAGCTTAGGGGGGACTAGCGGGAGAGAAGGGGAAGATACGCAGTATTTT	CASSLGGTSGREGEDTQYF
TRBV19	.	.	TRBJ2-3	TGTGCCAGTAGTCTCGGGACAGATACGCAGTATTTT	CASSLGTDTQYF
TRBV19	.	.	TRBJ2-2	TGTGCCAGTAGCACTACAACGAACACCGGGGAGCTGTTTTTT	CASSTTTNTGELFF
TRBV7-2	.	few	TRBJ1-2	TGTGCCAGCAGCGCTGACAGACCATATGGCTACACCTTC	CASSADRPYGYTF
TRBV20-1	TRBD2	.	TRBJ2-3	TGCAGTGCTAGTTCGCTAGCGGGAGGAGATACGCAGTATTTT	CSASSLAGGDTQYF
TRBV29-1	.	.	TRBJ2-1	TGCAGCGTACTCGACAATGAGCAGTTCTTC	CSVLDNEQFF
TRBV3-1/TRBV3-2	.	.	TRBJ1-2	TGTGCCAGCAGCCAAAGGGGGAGTAACTATGGCTACACCTTC	CASSQRGSNYGYTF
TRBV19	.	.	TRBJ2-7	TGTGCCAGCGGGACTGGAACCGGCGACGAGCAGTACTTC	CASGTGTGDEQYF
TRBV9	.	.	TRBJ1-5	TGTGCCAGCAGCGAATTCCCGGGCCACAGGGGCAATCAGCCCCAGCATTTT	CASSEFPGHRGNQPQHF
TRBV28	.	.	TRBJ1-1	TGTGCCAGTAGTGATCCGCGGCCAATTGGGACTGAAGCTTTCTTT	CASSDPRPIGTEAFF
TRBV9	.	once	TRBJ2-5	TGTGCCAGCAGCCCCCACGGAGCGCAAGAGACCCAGTACTTC	CASSPHGAQETQYF
TRBV6-5	.	once	TRBJ1-2	TGTGCCAGCAGTTATTCTACCCGCCCTATATATGGCTACACCTTC	CASSYSTRPIYGYTF
TRBV19	.	.	TRBJ2-3	TGTGCCAGTAGTTTGGGAGCCACAGATACGCAGTATTTT	CASSLGATDTQYF
TRBV28	.	.	TRBJ1-2	TGTGCCAGCAGTTTCCACCCCCCCTCGGCGGGGAATGGCTACACCTTC	CASSFHPPSAGNGYTF
TRBV6-5	TRBD1	.	TRBJ2-1	TGTGCCAGCAGTTATACGGGACAGAGCTCCTACAATGAGCAGTTCTTC	CASSYTGQSSYNEQFF
TRBV5-1	TRBD2	many	TRBJ2-3	TGCGCCAGCAGCTCGAAGGGACTAGATGCAGATACGCAGTATTTT	CASSSKGLDADTQYF
TRBV6-5	TRBD1	.	TRBJ2-7	TGTGCCAGCAGGGGGGACAGGGGGATCTACGAGCAGTACTTC	CASRGDRGIYEQYF
TRBV11-3	TRBD2	once	TRBJ2-3	TGTGCCAGCAGCTTAGATAGCGGGAGGGCCATGGGCACAGATACGCAGTATTTT	CASSLDSGRAMGTDTQYF
TRBV11-2	.	once	TRBJ2-1	TGTGCCAGCAGCTCTTCAAGACTCTACAATGAGCAGTTCTTC	CASSSSRLYNEQFF
TRBV5-1	TRBD2	.	TRBJ2-7	TGCGCCAGCAGCTTAACGGGGGGGATACGGTACGAGCAGTACTTC	CASSLTGGIRYEQYF
TRBV28	.	.	TRBJ1-2	TGTGCCAGCAGTTTGACAACGATTGGTCACTATGGCTACACCTTC	CASSLTTIGHYGYTF
TRBV7-9	.	few	TRBJ2-1	TGTGCCAGCAGCTTAATCCTAGCTAGATACAATGAGCAGTTCTTC	CASSLILARYNEQFF
TRBV18	TRBD1	once	TRBJ2-2	TGTGCCAGCTCACCACCTACAGGGGAGTTGACCGGGGAGCTGTTTTTT	CASSPPTGELTGELFF
TRBV6-2/TRBV6-3	TRBD2	.	TRBJ2-1	TGTGCCAGCAGCGACGCGGGGGAAAGACGGGATGAGCAGTTCTTC	CASSDAGERRDEQFF
TRBV2	TRBD2	few	TRBJ2-1	TGTGCCAGCAGGGGAGGTTTACTAGCGGGGGGCCTCGATGAGCAGTTCTTC	CASRGGLLAGGLDEQFF
TRBV5-4	TRBD1	.	TRBJ2-3	TGTGCCAGCAGCTTTAAGGGGGCGCCTTATTCTAGCACAGATACGCAGTATTTT	CASSFKGAPYSSTDTQYF
TRBV11-2	.	once	TRBJ2-7	TGTGCCAGCAGCCAGGGACTCGCGTTTGGCGAGCAGTACTTC	CASSQGLAFGEQYF
TRBV5-1	TRBD2	once	TRBJ2-1	TGCGCCAGCAGCCCTCCGGGAGGTCCGAGCTCCTACAATGAGCAGTTCTTC	CASSPPGGPSSYNEQFF
TRBV7-9	.	.	TRBJ2-1	TGTGCCAGCAGCTTAGGGACGCAGGGAACTGACTACAATGAGCAGTTCTTC	CASSLGTQGTDYNEQFF
TRBV7-9	TRBD1	.	TRBJ2-3	TGTGCCAGCAGCTTTAGACAGGGGGCCGGTACAGATACGCAGTATTTT	CASSFRQGAGTDTQYF
TRBV9	TRBD1	.	TRBJ2-7	TGTGCCAGCAGCGTAGGGGCCGGGACAGGGGTAAACGAGCAGTACTTC	CASSVGAGTGVNEQYF
TRBV5-1	.	.	TRBJ1-2	TGCGCCAGCAGCTTGGCCGACAGACCTAACTACACCTTC	CASSLADRPNYTF
TRBV4-2	.	.	TRBJ1-5	TGTGCCAGCAGCCAAGGTTCGGGCAATCAGCCCCAGCATTTT	CASSQGSGNQPQHF
TRBV5-1	.	.	TRBJ1-6	TGCGCCAGCAGCTTGGCCCAACCTGGTTCTCTCAGCTCCTATAATTCACCCCTCCACTTT	CASSLAQPGSLSSYNSPLHF
TRBV11-2	.	few	TRBJ2-1	TGTGCCAGCAGCTCATTAGCGATTGAGCAGTTCTTC	CASSSLAIEQFF
TRBV9	TRBD2	.	TRBJ2-1	TGTGCCAGCAGCAAACTAGCGGGAGGACCCTACAATGAGCAGTTCTTC	CASSKLAGGPYNEQFF
TRBV4-1	.	.	TRBJ1-3	TGCGCCAGCAGCCAAGCCTTACAGGGACCTGGAAACACCATATATTTT	CASSQALQGPGNTIYF
TRBV19	TRBD1	.	TRBJ2-7	TGTGCCAGTAGTAGACAGGGGGGGACCTACGAGCAGTACTTC	CASSRQGGTYEQYF
TRBV9	.	.	TRBJ1-1	TGTGCCAGCAGCCCCCGACGGGGGGTGGCCACTGAAGCTTTCTTT	CASSPRRGVATEAFF
TRBV27	TRBD1	.	TRBJ2-7	TGTGCCAGCAGTCCCCTCGGACAGGGCTCCTACGAGCAGTACTTC	CASSPLGQGSYEQYF